The T cell receptor (beta chain) under discussion was sequenced for a study of cytomegalovirus exposure and HLA in healthy donors. As for the study in general: The platform used for the approximately 130 validation repertoires matched that of the roughly 670 first-cohort repertoires, a later analysis reported. Study-wide results and caveats: A few CMV-associated chains were confirmed in vitro to be specific for CMV antigens. For cytomegalovirus status, the classifier reportedly gave diagnoses with high specificity and sensitivity.

Between the trimmed V and J ends, which lost 2 bases and 1 base, there was a span of 8 bases. CDR1 and CDR2 from the germline V gene are MNHEY and SMNVEV (reference sequence). This CDR3 is 15 amino acids long. The donors were part of the validation cohort, which consisted of under 150 subjects and was separate from the first cohort of under 850 subjects. The method was immunoSEQ multiplex PCR; TCRdb's version includes in-frame clones alone and lacks a portion of them. The sample contains tens of thousands of clones, roughly 90% of which appear only once. As regards this clone: Its specificity is not known.

The chain employs TRBV27 and TRBJ2-2; D gene ambiguous. The material sequenced was PBMCs. The source of this sequence is a man aged 18 to 30 in good health and CMV-seronegative. The CDR3 is CASSLSGLNTGELFF. The CDR3 DNA reads as TGTGCCAGCAGTTTAAGTGGGCTGAACACCGGGGAGCTGTTTTTT.